A selection of T cell receptor beta chains follows, all from one sample in a study of T cells in Graves' hyperthyroidism and ophthalmopathy. One entry per CDR3 protein, called by TCRdb with MiXCR from the multiplex PCR reads. The sample has approximately 600,000 distinct CDR3 sequences; 14% are singletons. Sequenced input: blood. The source is a woman aged 18-30 years with Graves' ophthalmopathy. The CDR3 runs from the conserved cysteine through the conserved F or W. Fields, in order: J gene, V gene, clone size, CDR3 length, D gene, CDR3 DNA, CDR3 protein. D genes are given only for firm matches. Expanded clones are given a class, and other clones once, few, many or no size at all.

TRBJ2-1,TRBV19,NA,14,NA,TGTGCCAGCCGAGGGCGGGCCTCCTACAATGAGCAGTTCTTC,CASRGRASYNEQFF
TRBJ1-2,TRBV27,many,18,NA,TGTGCCAGCAGTCCGCCCTCCGGGACAAAATCTCCTTTATATGGCTACACCTTC,CASSPPSGTKSPLYGYTF
TRBJ2-7,TRBV10-3,many,10,NA,TGTGCCATCAGACCCTACGAGCAGTACTTC,CAIRPYEQYF
TRBJ1-1,TRBV6-1,NA,13,NA,TGTGCCAGCAACTACAGGGAAGACACTGAAGCTTTCTTT,CASNYREDTEAFF
TRBJ2-7,TRBV3-1,many,15,NA,TGTGCCAGCAGACCCAGTCGCGGGACTGGTTACGAGCAGTACTTC,CASRPSRGTGYEQYF
TRBJ2-7,TRBV2,many,15,TRBD1,TGTGCCAGCAGTGAACTGACAGGGGGCTCCTACGAGCAGTACTTC,CASSELTGGSYEQYF
TRBJ1-4,TRBV9,NA,16,NA,TGTGCCAGCAGCTCCGGATCCTTAGCAACTAATGAAAAACTGTTTTTT,CASSSGSLATNEKLFF
TRBJ2-3,TRBV5-1,many,14,TRBD2,TGCGCCAGCAGCGAGGGGAGGGAGGTCGATACGCAGTATTTT,CASSEGREVDTQYF
TRBJ1-4,TRBV19,many,16,NA,TGTGCCAGTAGCCCCTGGGGGGCCTCAACTAATGAAAAACTGTTTTTT,CASSPWGASTNEKLFF
TRBJ1-1,TRBV19,many,13,NA,TGTGCCAGTAGTATAGATGTGCGGACAGAAGCTTTCTTT,CASSIDVRTEAFF
TRBJ2-3,TRBV20-1,many,13,TRBD1,TGCAGTGCTAGCGACAGGGGGCAGGATACGCAGTATTTT,CSASDRGQDTQYF
TRBJ1-6,TRBV20-1,many,13,NA,TGCAGTGCTAGAGAAGGACGGGGAGCACCCCTCCACTTT,CSAREGRGAPLHF
TRBJ2-7,TRBV7-9,many,17,NA,TGTGCCAGCAGCTATTATTCCGGGGAACCCCTCTCCTACGAGCAGTACTTC,CASSYYSGEPLSYEQYF
TRBJ1-6,TRBV12-3/TRBV12-4,many,15,NA,TGTGCCAGCAGTTTTCTGCAGGGCCGAAATTCACCCCTCCACTTT,CASSFLQGRNSPLHF
TRBJ1-3,TRBV30,few,14,NA,TGTGCCTGGAGTGTACGGGTGGAGGGAAACACCATATATTTT,CAWSVRVEGNTIYF
TRBJ1-2,TRBV6-4,NA,15,TRBD1,TGTGCCAGCAGTGACGAGGGACAGGGCCACTATGGCTACACCTTC,CASSDEGQGHYGYTF
TRBJ1-5,TRBV2,many,15,TRBD1,TGTGCCAGCAGTGAATTGGGAGGGGGCGGGCAGCCCCAGCATTTT,CASSELGGGGQPQHF
TRBJ2-1,TRBV11-2,many,16,TRBD1,TGTGCCAGCAGCTTGACAGGGGCATTTTTCTACAATGAGCAGTTCTTC,CASSLTGAFFYNEQFF
TRBJ1-2,TRBV6-2/TRBV6-3,once,12,TRBD1,TGTGCCACCGATACAGGGGTTGGTGGCTACACCTTC,CATDTGVGGYTF
TRBJ2-3,TRBV6-5,many,17,NA,TGTGCCAGCAGTTACTCTCCCCCTCTTGCAGCGGCAGATACGCAGTATTTT,CASSYSPPLAAADTQYF
TRBJ2-7,TRBV6-1,few,12,NA,TGTGCCAGCAGTTCGGAATTTTTAGAGCAGTACTTC,CASSSEFLEQYF
TRBJ2-7,TRBV2,many,15,NA,TGTGCCAGCAGCCAAAGATGGGACACCAGCTACGAGCAGTACTTC,CASSQRWDTSYEQYF
TRBJ2-7,TRBV11-2,NA,17,TRBD2,TGTGCCAGCAGCTTAGGGACTAGCGGATCGCGTTTATACGAGCAGTACTTC,CASSLGTSGSRLYEQYF
TRBJ1-2,TRBV28,NA,15,TRBD1,TGTGCCAGCGGATCACCCCCGGGACAGGGGTTTGGCTACACCTTC,CASGSPPGQGFGYTF
TRBJ2-5,TRBV3-1,many,17,NA,TGTGCCAGCAGCCAAGCCGTACAGGGTAGTAGCCAAGAGACCCAGTACTTC,CASSQAVQGSSQETQYF
TRBJ1-1,TRBV6-4,few,16,NA,TGTGCCAGCATAGTAACACCCCACAGGCTGAACACTGAAGCTTTCTTT,CASIVTPHRLNTEAFF
TRBJ2-7,TRBV27,few,12,NA,TGTGCCAGCAGTTCTCCCGGTGGCGAGCAGTACTTC,CASSSPGGEQYF
TRBJ1-5,TRBV18,many,13,NA,TGTGCCAGCTCACCACCGGTAGGTCAGCCCCAGCATTTT,CASSPPVGQPQHF
TRBJ2-7,TRBV12-3/TRBV12-4,many,14,NA,TGTGCCAGCAGTTTGGGCGGGCGAACCTACGAGCAGTACTTC,CASSLGGRTYEQYF
TRBJ1-2,TRBV19,NA,15,TRBD1,TGTGCCAGTAGTAAAGGGACAGGGGCTAACTATGGCTACACCTTC,CASSKGTGANYGYTF
TRBJ2-1,TRBV7-8,many,15,NA,TGTGCCAGCAGCTTTACGGGGCGAAGTTACAATGAGCAGTTCTTC,CASSFTGRSYNEQFF
TRBJ2-4,TRBV5-5,NA,16,TRBD1,TGTGCCAGCAGCAGGAGGGGACAGGAGTCCAAAAACATTCAGTACTTC,CASSRRGQESKNIQYF
TRBJ2-7,TRBV30,NA,14,TRBD1,TGTGCCTGGAGTAGGACAGGGGGGACCTACGAGCAGTACTTC,CAWSRTGGTYEQYF
TRBJ2-1,TRBV4-1,few,12,NA,TGCGCCAGCAGCCGGGCGCTCAATGAGCAGTTCTTC,CASSRALNEQFF
TRBJ2-2,TRBV6-1,NA,15,TRBD2,TGTGCCAGCAGCCCGACTAGCGGGGACACCGGGGAGCTGTTTTTT,CASSPTSGDTGELFF
TRBJ1-1,TRBV7-9,many,17,TRBD1,TGTGCCAGCAGCCAGGGGGGGACAGGGGGCGAGAACACTGAAGCTTTCTTT,CASSQGGTGGENTEAFF
TRBJ1-2,TRBV27,NA,11,NA,TGTGCCAGCTCCTCCGAAGGGTTCTACACCTTC,CASSSEGFYTF
TRBJ2-1,TRBV12-3/TRBV12-4,many,11,NA,TGTGCCAGCAGACAGAGCAATGAGCAGTTCTTC,CASRQSNEQFF
TRBJ2-7,TRBV20-1,many,16,TRBD2,TGCAGTGCTGGATTGACTAGCGGGATTCGATCCTACGAGCAGTACTTC,CSAGLTSGIRSYEQYF
TRBJ1-1,TRBV7-6,few,12,NA,TGTGCCAGCAGCTTATGGGACTTCAAAGCTTTCTTT,CASSLWDFKAFF
TRBJ2-7,TRBV7-9,few,13,TRBD1,TGTGCCAGCAGCTTCAGGGGGCCCTACGAGCAGTACTTC,CASSFRGPYEQYF
TRBJ1-1,TRBV11-2,many,14,TRBD1,TGTGCCAGCAGCTTAAACAGGGGAAACACTGAAGCTTTCTTT,CASSLNRGNTEAFF